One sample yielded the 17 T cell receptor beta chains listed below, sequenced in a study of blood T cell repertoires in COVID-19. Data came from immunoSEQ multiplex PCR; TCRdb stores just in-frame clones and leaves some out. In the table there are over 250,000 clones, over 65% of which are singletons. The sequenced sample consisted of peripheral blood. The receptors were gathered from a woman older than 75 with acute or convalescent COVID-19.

The CDR3 DNA reads TGTGCCAGCAGTGAAGGGTCAGGAAATCAGCCCCAGCATTTT. It specifies CASSEGSGNQPQHF. This rearrangement joins TRBV6-1 to TRBJ1-5; D unresolved. V gave up 1 base and J gave up 4 bases, with 8 bases separating them. Germline loops: CDR1 MNHNS, CDR2 SASEGT. The CDR3 is 14 residues long.

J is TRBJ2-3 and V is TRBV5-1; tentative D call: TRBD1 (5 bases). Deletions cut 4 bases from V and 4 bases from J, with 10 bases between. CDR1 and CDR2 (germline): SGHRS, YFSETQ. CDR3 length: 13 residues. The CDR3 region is CASSPGIPDTQYF. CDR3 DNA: TGCGCCAGCAGCCCAGGGATCCCAGATACGCAGTATTTT. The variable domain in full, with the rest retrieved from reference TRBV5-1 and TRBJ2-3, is KAGVTQTPRYLIKTRGQQVTLSCSPISGHRSVSWYQQTPGQGLQFLFEYFSETQRNKGNFPGRFSGRQFSNSRSEMNVSTLELGDSALYLCASSPGIPDTQYFGPGTRLTVL.

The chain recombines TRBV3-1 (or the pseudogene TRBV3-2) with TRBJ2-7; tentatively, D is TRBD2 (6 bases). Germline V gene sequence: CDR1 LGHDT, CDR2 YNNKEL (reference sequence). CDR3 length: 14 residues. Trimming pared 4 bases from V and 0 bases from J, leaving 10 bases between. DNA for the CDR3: TGTGCCAGCAGCCCTACTAGCAGCTCCTACGAGCAGTACTTC. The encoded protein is CASSPTSSSYEQYF.

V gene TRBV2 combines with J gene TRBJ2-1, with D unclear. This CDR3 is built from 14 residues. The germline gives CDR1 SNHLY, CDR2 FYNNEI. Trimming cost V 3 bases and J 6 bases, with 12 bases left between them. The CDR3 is CASSEGNRFNEQFF. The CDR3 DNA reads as TGTGCCAGCAGTGAGGGCAATAGATTCAATGAGCAGTTCTTC.

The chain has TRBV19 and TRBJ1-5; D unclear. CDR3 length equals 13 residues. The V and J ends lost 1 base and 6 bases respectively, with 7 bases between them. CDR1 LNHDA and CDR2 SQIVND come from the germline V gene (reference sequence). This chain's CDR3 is CASSIARGQPQHF. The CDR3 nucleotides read TGTGCCAGTAGTATAGCTCGCGGTCAGCCCCAGCATTTT.

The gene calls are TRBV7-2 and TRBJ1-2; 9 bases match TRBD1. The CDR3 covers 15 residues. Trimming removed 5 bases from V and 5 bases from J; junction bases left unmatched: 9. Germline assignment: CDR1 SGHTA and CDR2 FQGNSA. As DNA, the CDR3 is TGTGCCAGCAGCGAAGGGGACAGGGTTTGGTATGGCTACACCTTC. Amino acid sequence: CASSEGDRVWYGYTF.

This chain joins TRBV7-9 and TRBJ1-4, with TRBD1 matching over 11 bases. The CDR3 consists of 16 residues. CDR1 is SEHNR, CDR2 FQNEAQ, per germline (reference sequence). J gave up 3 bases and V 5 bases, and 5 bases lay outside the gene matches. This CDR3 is CASSHGDRGANEKLFF. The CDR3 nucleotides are TGTGCCAGCAGCCACGGGGACAGGGGGGCTAATGAAAAACTGTTTTTT. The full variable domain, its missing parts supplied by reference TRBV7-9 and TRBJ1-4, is DTGVSQNPRHKITKRGQNVTFRCDPISEHNRLYWYRQTLGQGPEFLTYFQNEAQLEKSRLLSDRFSAERPKGSFSTLEIQRTEQGDSAMYLCASSHGDRGANEKLFFGSGTQLSVL.

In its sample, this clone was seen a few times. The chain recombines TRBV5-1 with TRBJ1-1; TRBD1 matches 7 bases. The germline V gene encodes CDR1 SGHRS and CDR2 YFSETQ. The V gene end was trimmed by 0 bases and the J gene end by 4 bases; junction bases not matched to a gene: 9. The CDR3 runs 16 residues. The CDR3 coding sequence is TGCGCCAGCAGCTTGGCCCCCGGGACAGTTTCCACTGAAGCTTTCTTT. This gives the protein CASSLAPGTVSTEAFF.

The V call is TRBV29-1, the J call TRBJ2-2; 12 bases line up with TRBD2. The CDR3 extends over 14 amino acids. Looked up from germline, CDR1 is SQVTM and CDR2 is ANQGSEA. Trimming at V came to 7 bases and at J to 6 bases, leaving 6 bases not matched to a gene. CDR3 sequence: CSAPSGGASGELFF. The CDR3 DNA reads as TGCAGCGCCCCTAGCGGGGGGGCATCCGGGGAGCTGTTTTTT.

The CDR3, as DNA: TGTGCCAGCAGCCAAAGGCGGACAGATACGCAGTATTTT. Translated, it gives CASSQRRTDTQYF. The chain employs TRBV3-1 (or the pseudogene TRBV3-2) and TRBJ2-3; D is undetermined. In germline, CDR1 is LGHDT, CDR2 YNNKEL (reference sequence). The CDR3 extends over 13 amino acids. The ends were cut back, 2 bases at V and 3 bases at J, with 6 bases in the middle.

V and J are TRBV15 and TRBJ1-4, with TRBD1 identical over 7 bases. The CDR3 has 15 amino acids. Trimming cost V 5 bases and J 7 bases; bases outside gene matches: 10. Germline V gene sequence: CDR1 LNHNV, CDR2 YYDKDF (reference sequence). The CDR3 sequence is CATSGTKTGSEKLFF. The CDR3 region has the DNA TGTGCCACCAGCGGAACTAAGACAGGGAGTGAAAAACTGTTTTTT. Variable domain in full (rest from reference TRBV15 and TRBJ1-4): DAMVIQNPRYQVTQFGKPVTLSCSQTLNHNVMYWYQQKSSQAPKLLFHYYDKDFNNEADTPDNFQSRRPNTSFCFLDIRSPGLGDTAMYLCATSGTKTGSEKLFFGSGTQLSVL.

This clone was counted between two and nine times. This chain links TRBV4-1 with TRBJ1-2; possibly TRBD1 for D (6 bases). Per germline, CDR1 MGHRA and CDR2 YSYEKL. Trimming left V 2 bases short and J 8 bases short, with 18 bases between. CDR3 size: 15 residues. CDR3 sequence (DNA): TGCGCCAGCAGCCAACAACAGGGTACAAGTCTCGGCTACACCTTC. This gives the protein CASSQQQGTSLGYTF.

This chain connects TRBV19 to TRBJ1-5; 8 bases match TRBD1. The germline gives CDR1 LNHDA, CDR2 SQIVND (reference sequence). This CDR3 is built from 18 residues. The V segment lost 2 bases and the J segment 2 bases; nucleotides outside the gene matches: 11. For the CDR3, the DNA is TGTGCCAGTAGTATACTGGGCAGGGGGCGCGCAGGCAATCAGCCCCAGCATTTT. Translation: CASSILGRGRAGNQPQHF.

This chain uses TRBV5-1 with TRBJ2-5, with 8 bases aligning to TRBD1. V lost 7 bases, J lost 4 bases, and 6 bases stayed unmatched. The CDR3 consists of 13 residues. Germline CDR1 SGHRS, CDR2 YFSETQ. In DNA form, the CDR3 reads TGCGCCAGCCGACAGGGGTTAGGAGAGACCCAGTACTTC. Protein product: CASRQGLGETQYF.

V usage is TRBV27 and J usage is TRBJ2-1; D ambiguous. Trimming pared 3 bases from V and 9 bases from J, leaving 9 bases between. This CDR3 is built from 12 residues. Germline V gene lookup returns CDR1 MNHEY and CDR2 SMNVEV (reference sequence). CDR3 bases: TGTGCCAGCAGTTTCCCGACGGGTGAGCAGTTCTTC. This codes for CASSFPTGEQFF.

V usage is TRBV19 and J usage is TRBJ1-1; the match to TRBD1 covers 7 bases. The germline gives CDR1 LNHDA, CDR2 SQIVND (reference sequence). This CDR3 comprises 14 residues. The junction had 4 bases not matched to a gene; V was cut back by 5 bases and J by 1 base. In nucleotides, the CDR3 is TGTGCCAGTAGTTCGGGACAGACGAACACTGAAGCTTTCTTT. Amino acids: CASSSGQTNTEAFF.

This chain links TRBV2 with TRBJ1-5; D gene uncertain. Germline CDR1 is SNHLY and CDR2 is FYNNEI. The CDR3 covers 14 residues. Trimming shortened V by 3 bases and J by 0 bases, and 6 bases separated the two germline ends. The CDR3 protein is CASSDRFSNQPQHF. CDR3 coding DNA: TGTGCCAGCAGTGACAGATTTAGCAATCAGCCCCAGCATTTT.